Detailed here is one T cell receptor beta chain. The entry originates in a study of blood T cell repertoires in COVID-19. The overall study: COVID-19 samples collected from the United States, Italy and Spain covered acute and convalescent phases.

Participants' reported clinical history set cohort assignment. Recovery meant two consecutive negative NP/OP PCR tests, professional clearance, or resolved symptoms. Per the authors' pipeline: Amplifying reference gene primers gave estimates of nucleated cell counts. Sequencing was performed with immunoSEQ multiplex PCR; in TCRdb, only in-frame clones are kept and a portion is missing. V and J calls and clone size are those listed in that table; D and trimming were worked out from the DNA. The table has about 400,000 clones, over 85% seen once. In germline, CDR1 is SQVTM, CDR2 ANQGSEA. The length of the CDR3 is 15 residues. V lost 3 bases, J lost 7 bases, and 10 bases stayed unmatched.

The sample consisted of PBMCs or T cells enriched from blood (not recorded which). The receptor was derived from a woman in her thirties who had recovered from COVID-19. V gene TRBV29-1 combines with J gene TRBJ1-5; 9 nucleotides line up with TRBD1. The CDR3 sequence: CSVDIPRTGDQPQHF. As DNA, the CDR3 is TGCAGCGTTGATATCCCTCGGACAGGGGACCAGCCCCAGCATTTT.